Listed below are T cell receptor beta chains from one sample, sequenced in a study of shared clonotypes between healthy human individuals. Using immunoSEQ multiplex PCR, the repertoire was profiled, and TCRdb retains in-frame clones only, with some absent. Here the sample spans fewer than 1 million clones, roughly 96% being singletons. Specimen: naive CD8+ T cells sorted from blood. The receptors come from a man aged 25-45 years in good health. Each CDR3 is given with its conserved first and last residue. D genes are given only for firm matches. Rows give clone size only sometimes, using once, few, many, or a class for an expanded clone.

v_call	j_call	d_call	clone_size	cdr3_aa	cdr3_nt
TRBV27	TRBJ2-7	TRBD2	.	CASSALPGGSGTYEQYF	TGTGCCAGCAGTGCCCTCCCAGGCGGGAGTGGCACCTACGAGCAGTACTTC
TRBV19	TRBJ2-5	TRBD1	once	CASRPTGEETQYF	TGTGCCAGTAGACCGACAGGGGAAGAGACCCAGTACTTC
TRBV29-1	TRBJ2-1	TRBD2	.	CSGAGLAGGNEQFF	TGCAGCGGTGCGGGACTAGCTGGCGGCAATGAGCAGTTCTTC
TRBV5-8	TRBJ2-3	TRBD2	.	CASSWGTSGTDTQYF	TGTGCCAGCAGCTGGGGGACTAGCGGGACAGATACGCAGTATTTT
TRBV2	TRBJ2-7	.	once	CASRRKTPYEQYF	TGTGCCAGCCGGCGGAAAACGCCCTACGAGCAGTACTTC
TRBV15	TRBJ2-1	TRBD2	once	CATSRLAGYNEQFF	TGTGCCACCAGCAGGCTAGCGGGGTACAATGAGCAGTTCTTC
TRBV7-2	TRBJ1-4	TRBD1	.	CASSLNRGREKLFF	TGTGCCAGCAGCTTAAACAGGGGGCGCGAAAAACTGTTTTTT
TRBV10-2	TRBJ1-1	.	once	CASSVGGDTEAFF	TGCGCCAGCAGTGTAGGGGGGGACACTGAAGCTTTCTTT
TRBV10-3	TRBJ2-7	.	.	CAISPDGYEQYF	TGTGCCATCAGCCCGGACGGCTACGAGCAGTACTTC
TRBV7-9	TRBJ2-5	.	.	CASSPLRGGVVETQYF	TGTGCCAGCAGCCCACTTAGGGGAGGAGTGGTGGAGACCCAGTACTTC
TRBV18	TRBJ2-7	TRBD2	.	CASSSPGLVYEQYF	TGTGCCAGCTCAAGCCCGGGACTAGTTTACGAGCAGTACTTC
TRBV29-1	TRBJ2-1	TRBD2	.	CSVGGLAGEYNEQFF	TGCAGCGTTGGGGGGCTAGCGGGAGAATACAATGAGCAGTTCTTC
TRBV27	TRBJ2-5	.	.	CASSPPNQETQYF	TGTGCCAGCAGCCCACCCAACCAAGAGACCCAGTACTTC
TRBV4-1	TRBJ2-7	.	.	CASSQADSPDEQYF	TGCGCCAGCAGCCAGGCAGATTCCCCGGACGAGCAGTACTTC
TRBV5-6	TRBJ2-4	TRBD2	.	CASSLLGGSGNIQYF	TGTGCCAGCAGCCTCCTCGGGGGGTCTGGGAACATTCAGTACTTC
TRBV11-2	TRBJ1-4	.	.	CASSLGPKPNEKLFF	TGTGCCAGCAGTTTAGGTCCCAAACCCAATGAAAAACTGTTTTTT
TRBV28	TRBJ2-2	TRBD2	once	CASSSRLAGGYGELFF	TGTGCCAGCAGTTCGCGACTAGCGGGAGGGTACGGGGAGCTGTTTTTT
TRBV12-2	TRBJ2-1	.	.	CASRSWKRAHHHNEQFF	TGTGCAAGTCGCTCCTGGAAACGGGCTCATCACCACAATGAGCAGTTCTTC
TRBV27	TRBJ2-7	.	.	CASSPGQSYEQYF	TGTGCCAGCAGCCCCGGACAGTCCTACGAGCAGTACTTC
TRBV9	TRBJ1-2	TRBD1	.	CASSGRGWGYTF	TGTGCCAGCAGCGGCAGGGGGTGGGGCTACACCTTC
TRBV9	TRBJ2-2	.	.	CASSVGGGAGELFF	TGTGCCAGCAGCGTAGGTGGTGGGGCCGGGGAGCTGTTTTTT
TRBV29-1	TRBJ1-2	.	.	CSVEGLGLDGYTF	TGCAGCGTTGAAGGTTTGGGGTTGGATGGCTACACCTTC
TRBV6-5	TRBJ2-7	TRBD2	few	CASRAGGYEQYF	TGTGCCAGTAGAGCGGGAGGCTACGAGCAGTACTTC
TRBV7-2	TRBJ2-1	TRBD1	.	CASIEQGSEQFF	TGTGCCAGCATCGAACAGGGGAGTGAGCAGTTCTTC
TRBV6-1	TRBJ2-3	TRBD2	once	CASSVPSGRAPDTQYF	TGTGCCAGCAGTGTACCTAGCGGGAGGGCCCCAGATACGCAGTATTTT
TRBV27	TRBJ2-1	.	.	CASSSLGVYNEQFF	TGTGCCAGCAGTTCTTTGGGGGTCTACAATGAGCAGTTCTTC
TRBV29-1	TRBJ2-7	TRBD1	.	CSVEAVASGTGSYEQYF	TGCAGCGTTGAAGCCGTGGCCTCCGGGACAGGCTCCTACGAGCAGTACTTC
TRBV5-5	TRBJ2-7	.	.	CASSSWGGSSGPEQYF	TGTGCCAGCAGCTCGTGGGGGGGCAGTTCTGGTCCCGAGCAGTACTTC
TRBV29-1	TRBJ2-2	TRBD1	.	CSAQYRGSTGELFF	TGCAGCGCCCAATACAGGGGAAGCACCGGGGAGCTGTTTTTT
TRBV15	TRBJ1-1	.	.	CATSRGGLKTNTEAFF	TGTGCCACCAGCAGAGGAGGGTTAAAAACGAACACTGAAGCTTTCTTT
TRBV4-1	TRBJ2-1	.	.	CASSQIDRSNEQFF	TGCGCCAGCAGCCAGATAGACAGGAGCAATGAGCAGTTCTTC
TRBV6-5	TRBJ2-2	.	.	CASTSTMSTGELFF	TGTGCCAGCACTAGCACTATGAGTACCGGGGAGCTGTTTTTT
TRBV28	TRBJ2-1	.	.	CASSLPFYEQFF	TGTGCCAGCAGTCTCCCTTTTTATGAGCAGTTCTTC
TRBV11-2	TRBJ2-3	TRBD2	.	CASHRGGPTDTQYF	TGTGCCAGCCACCGGGGGGGTCCCACAGATACGCAGTATTTT
TRBV15	TRBJ1-5	.	.	CATSSLGGPQPQHF	TGTGCCACCAGCAGCCTGGGGGGCCCCCAGCCCCAGCATTTT
TRBV19	TRBJ2-1	TRBD2	.	CASSIKLAGVSFF	TGTGCCAGTAGTATCAAACTAGCGGGAGTATCGTTCTTC
TRBV7-2	TRBJ2-7	TRBD2	.	CASSFGPSGSLPYEQYF	TGTGCCAGCAGCTTCGGTCCTAGCGGGAGTCTCCCCTACGAGCAGTACTTC
TRBV13	TRBJ2-1	.	.	CASSALQRDYNEQFF	TGTGCCAGCAGCGCCCTACAAAGGGACTACAATGAGCAGTTCTTC
TRBV27	TRBJ1-2	.	.	CASSYFGGNYGYTF	TGTGCCAGCAGCTACTTTGGGGGGAACTATGGCTACACCTTC
TRBV28	TRBJ2-2	.	.	CASNLGENFGELFF	TGTGCCAGCAATTTGGGGGAGAACTTCGGGGAGCTGTTTTTT
TRBV11-3	TRBJ1-1	.	.	CASSGLGNTEAFF	TGTGCCAGCAGCGGCCTGGGTAACACTGAAGCTTTCTTT
TRBV28	TRBJ1-2	TRBD1	.	CASSHGTGGEVGYTF	TGTGCCAGCAGTCACGGGACAGGGGGCGAAGTTGGCTACACCTTC
TRBV10-1	TRBJ2-1	TRBD2	.	CASSERRGTSGNYEQFF	TGCGCCAGCAGTGAGCGCCGCGGGACTAGCGGGAACTATGAGCAGTTCTTC
TRBV5-8	TRBJ1-5	.	.	CASSLSTDSYQPQHF	TGTGCCAGCAGCTTGAGTACGGACAGTTATCAGCCCCAGCATTTT
TRBV7-9	TRBJ2-7	.	once	CASSSGDDEQYF	TGTGCCAGCAGCTCGGGGGATGACGAGCAGTACTTC
TRBV19	TRBJ1-2	TRBD1	.	CATADRVLNYGYTF	TGTGCCACCGCGGACAGGGTTTTAAACTATGGCTACACCTTC
TRBV7-6	TRBJ2-7	TRBD2	.	CASSLGGSEQYF	TGTGCCAGCAGCTTGGGAGGGAGCGAGCAGTACTTC
TRBV10-3	TRBJ2-5	.	once	CAISEYQETQYF	TGTGCCATCAGTGAATACCAAGAGACCCAGTACTTC
TRBV7-7	TRBJ2-1	TRBD2	.	CASSSTPPRLAGANEQFF	TGTGCTAGCAGCTCCACACCCCCGAGGCTAGCGGGAGCAAATGAGCAGTTCTTC
TRBV29-1	TRBJ2-1	.	.	CSVEPAANEQFF	TGCAGCGTTGAGCCCGCGGCCAATGAGCAGTTCTTC
TRBV13	TRBJ2-3	.	.	CASSPRAGDPKGQYF	TGTGCCAGCAGCCCCCGAGCCGGGGACCCCAAGGGGCAGTATTTT
TRBV6-6	TRBJ1-2	.	.	CASSSSIAGEPYGYTF	TGTGCCAGCAGTTCCTCAATCGCGGGAGAGCCGTATGGCTACACCTTC
TRBV4-1	TRBJ2-7	.	.	CASSQTLQGGYEQYF	TGCGCCAGCAGCCAAACTCTGCAAGGCGGCTACGAGCAGTACTTC
TRBV7-9	TRBJ2-7	TRBD1	.	CASSHNNRGEQYF	TGTGCCAGCAGCCACAACAACAGGGGCGAGCAGTACTTC
TRBV11-2	TRBJ2-7	.	.	CASSPPTTPWEQYF	TGTGCCAGCAGCCCCCCGACTACCCCCTGGGAGCAGTACTTC